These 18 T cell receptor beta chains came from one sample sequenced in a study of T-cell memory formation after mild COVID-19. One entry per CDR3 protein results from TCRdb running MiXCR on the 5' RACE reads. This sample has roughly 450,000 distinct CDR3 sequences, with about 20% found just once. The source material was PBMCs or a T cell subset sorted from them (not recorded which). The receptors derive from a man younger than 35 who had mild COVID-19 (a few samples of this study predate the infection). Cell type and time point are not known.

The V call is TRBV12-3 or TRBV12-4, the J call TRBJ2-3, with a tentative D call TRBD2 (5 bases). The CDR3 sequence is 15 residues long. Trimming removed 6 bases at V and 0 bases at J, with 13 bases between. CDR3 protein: CASRSSRVSTDTQYF. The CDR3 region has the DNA TGTGCCAGCAGATCTAGCCGCGTTAGCACAGATACGCAGTATTTT.

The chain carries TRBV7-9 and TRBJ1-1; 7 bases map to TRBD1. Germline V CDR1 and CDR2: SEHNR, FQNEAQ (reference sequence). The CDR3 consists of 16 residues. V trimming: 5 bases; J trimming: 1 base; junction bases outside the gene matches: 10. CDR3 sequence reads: CASSGPGTVKNTEAFF. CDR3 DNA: TGTGCCAGCAGCGGACCCGGGACAGTAAAGAACACTGAAGCTTTCTTT.

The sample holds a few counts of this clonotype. DNA of the CDR3: TGTGCCAGCAGTTATCGGTCAGGGGGATACAATGAGCAGTTCTTC. Translation gives CASSYRSGGYNEQFF. The V gene is TRBV6-2 or TRBV6-3, the J gene TRBJ2-1; 7 bases match TRBD1. V was clipped by 3 bases and J by 4 bases; unmatched bases: 6. This CDR3 is 15 amino acids long. CDR1 MNHEY and CDR2 SVGEGT come from the germline V gene.

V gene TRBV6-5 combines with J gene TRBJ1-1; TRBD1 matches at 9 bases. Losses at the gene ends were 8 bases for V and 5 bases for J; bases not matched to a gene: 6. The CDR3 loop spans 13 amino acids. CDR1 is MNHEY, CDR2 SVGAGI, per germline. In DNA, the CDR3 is TGTGCCAGCTTTGGACAGGGGCGGACTGAAGCTTTCTTT. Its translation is CASFGQGRTEAFF.

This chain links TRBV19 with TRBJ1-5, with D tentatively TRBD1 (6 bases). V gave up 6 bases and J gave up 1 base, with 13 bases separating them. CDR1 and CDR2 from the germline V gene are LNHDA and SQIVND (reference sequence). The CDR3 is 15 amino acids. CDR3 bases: TGTGCCAGTAGACCCCACAGGGCAAGCAATCAGCCCCAGCATTTT. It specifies CASRPHRASNQPQHF. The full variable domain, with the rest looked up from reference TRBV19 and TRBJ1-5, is DGGITQSPKYLFRKEGQNVTLSCEQNLNHDAMYWYRQDPGQGLRLIYYSQIVNDFQKGDIAEGYSVSREKKESFPLTVTSAQKNPTAFYLCASRPHRASNQPQHFGDGTRLSIL.

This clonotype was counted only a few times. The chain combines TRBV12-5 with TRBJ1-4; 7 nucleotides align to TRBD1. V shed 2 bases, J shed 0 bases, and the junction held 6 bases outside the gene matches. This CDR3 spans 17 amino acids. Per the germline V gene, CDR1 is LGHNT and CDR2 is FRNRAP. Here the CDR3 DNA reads TGTGCTAGTGGTTTGATTAACAGGGGTGCAACTAATGAAAAACTGTTTTTT. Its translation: CASGLINRGATNEKLFF.

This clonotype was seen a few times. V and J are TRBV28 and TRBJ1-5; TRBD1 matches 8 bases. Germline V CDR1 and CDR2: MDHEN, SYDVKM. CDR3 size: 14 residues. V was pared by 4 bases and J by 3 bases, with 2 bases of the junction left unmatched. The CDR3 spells CASSWTGINQPQHF. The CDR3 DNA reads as TGTGCCAGCAGTTGGACAGGGATCAATCAGCCCCAGCATTTT.

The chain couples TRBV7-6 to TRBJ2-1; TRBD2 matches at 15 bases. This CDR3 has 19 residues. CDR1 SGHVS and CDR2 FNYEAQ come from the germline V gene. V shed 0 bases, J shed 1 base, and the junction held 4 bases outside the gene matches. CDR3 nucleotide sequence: TGTGCCAGCAGCTTAGCGGGACTAGCGGGGGGTCGATCCTACAATGAGCAGTTCTTC. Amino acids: CASSLAGLAGGRSYNEQFF.

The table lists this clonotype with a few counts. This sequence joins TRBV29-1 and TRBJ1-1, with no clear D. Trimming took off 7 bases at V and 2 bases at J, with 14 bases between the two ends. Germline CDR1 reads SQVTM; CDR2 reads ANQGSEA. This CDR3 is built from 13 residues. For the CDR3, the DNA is TGCAGCGCCCCTGACGGATTCAACACTGAAGCTTTCTTT. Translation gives CSAPDGFNTEAFF.

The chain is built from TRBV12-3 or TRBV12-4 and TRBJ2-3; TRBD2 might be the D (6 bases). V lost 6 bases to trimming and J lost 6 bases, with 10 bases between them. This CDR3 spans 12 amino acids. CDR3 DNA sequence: TGTGCCAGCAGGAAAGGAGGGGATACGCAGTATTTT. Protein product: CASRKGGDTQYF.

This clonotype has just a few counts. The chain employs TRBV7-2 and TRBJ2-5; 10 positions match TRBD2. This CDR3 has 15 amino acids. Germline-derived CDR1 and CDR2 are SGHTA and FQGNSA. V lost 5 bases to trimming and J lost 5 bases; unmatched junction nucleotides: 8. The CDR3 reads CASSPSGGVFETQYF. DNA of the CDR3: TGTGCCAGCAGCCCTAGCGGGGGTGTTTTCGAGACCCAGTACTTC.

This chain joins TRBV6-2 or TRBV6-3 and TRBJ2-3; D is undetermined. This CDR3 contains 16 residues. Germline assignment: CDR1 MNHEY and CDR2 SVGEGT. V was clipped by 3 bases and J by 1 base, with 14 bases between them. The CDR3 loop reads CASSYIYLSGTDTQYF. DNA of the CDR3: TGTGCCAGCAGTTATATCTACCTTTCCGGCACAGATACGCAGTATTTT.

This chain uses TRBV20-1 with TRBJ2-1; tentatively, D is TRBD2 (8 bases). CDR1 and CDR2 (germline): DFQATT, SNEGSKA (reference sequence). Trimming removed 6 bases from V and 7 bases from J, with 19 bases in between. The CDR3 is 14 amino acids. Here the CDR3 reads CSARTGLAGNEQFF. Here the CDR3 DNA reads TGCAGTGCCCGGACAGGACTAGCTGGTAATGAGCAGTTCTTC.

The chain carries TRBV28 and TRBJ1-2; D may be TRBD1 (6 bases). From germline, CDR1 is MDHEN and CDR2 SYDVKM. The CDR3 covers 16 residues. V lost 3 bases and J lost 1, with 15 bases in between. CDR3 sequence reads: CASSFVVSRGNYGYTF. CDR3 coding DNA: TGTGCCAGCAGTTTCGTCGTAAGCAGGGGTAACTATGGCTACACCTTC.

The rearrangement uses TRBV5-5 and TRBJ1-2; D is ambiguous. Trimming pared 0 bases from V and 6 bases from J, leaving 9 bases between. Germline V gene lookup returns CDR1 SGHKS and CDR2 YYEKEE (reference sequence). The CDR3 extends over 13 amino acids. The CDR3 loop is CASSLDPTHGYTF. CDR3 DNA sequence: TGTGCCAGCAGCTTGGACCCGACCCATGGCTACACCTTC.

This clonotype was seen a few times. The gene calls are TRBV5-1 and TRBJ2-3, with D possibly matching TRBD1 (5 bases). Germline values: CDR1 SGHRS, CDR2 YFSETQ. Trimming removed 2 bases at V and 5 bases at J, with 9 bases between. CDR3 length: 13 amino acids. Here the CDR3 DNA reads TGCGCCAGCAGCTTCGGACAACAAGATACGCAGTATTTT. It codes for CASSFGQQDTQYF. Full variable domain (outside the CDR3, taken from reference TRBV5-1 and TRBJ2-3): KAGVTQTPRYLIKTRGQQVTLSCSPISGHRSVSWYQQTPGQGLQFLFEYFSETQRNKGNFPGRFSGRQFSNSRSEMNVSTLELGDSALYLCASSFGQQDTQYFGPGTRLTVL.

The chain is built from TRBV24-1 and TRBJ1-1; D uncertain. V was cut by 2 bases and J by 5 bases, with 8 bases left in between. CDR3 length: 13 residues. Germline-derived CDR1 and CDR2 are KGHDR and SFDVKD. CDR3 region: CATSDSITTEAFF. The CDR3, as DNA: TGTGCCACCAGTGATTCTATCACGACTGAAGCTTTCTTT.

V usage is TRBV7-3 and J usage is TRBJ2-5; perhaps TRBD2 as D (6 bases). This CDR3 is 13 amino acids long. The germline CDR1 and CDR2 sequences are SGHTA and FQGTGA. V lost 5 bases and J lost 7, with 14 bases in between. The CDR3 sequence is CASSAGTQGTQYF. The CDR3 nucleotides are TGTGCCAGCAGCGCGGGGACCCAGGGGACCCAGTACTTC.